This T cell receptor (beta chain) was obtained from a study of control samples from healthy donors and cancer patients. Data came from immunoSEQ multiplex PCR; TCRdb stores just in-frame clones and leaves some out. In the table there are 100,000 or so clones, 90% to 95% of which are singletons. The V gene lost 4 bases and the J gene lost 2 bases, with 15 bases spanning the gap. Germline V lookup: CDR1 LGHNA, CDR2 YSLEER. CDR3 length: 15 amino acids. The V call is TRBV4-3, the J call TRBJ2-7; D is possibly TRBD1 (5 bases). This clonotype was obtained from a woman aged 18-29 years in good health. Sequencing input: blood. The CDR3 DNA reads TGCGCCAGCAGCCTCGGACCACAGGCCCCCTACGAGCAGTACTTC. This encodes CASSLGPQAPYEQYF.